The 13 T cell receptor beta chains below all came from one sample that was sequenced in a study of T cell responses to AZD1222 COVID-19 vaccine (dated by TCRdb to about 2021). The time point label, read with the paper, signifies: baseline before first vaccination. The library was produced with the immunoSEQ multiplex PCR assay. TCRdb stores this immuneACCESS table with in-frame sequences only. Part of the clones is absent; in the studies checked, under half of the shortfall reflects unresolved V genes, and no reason is known for the rest. The sample table shows about 150,000 clones, and about nine tenths are seen once. Clones ranked in the top ten supply 18% of the sample. The sequencing used peripheral blood, collected on day 0 of AZD1222 vaccination. The receptors shown here come from an adult in good health.

CDR3 DNA: TGTGCCAGCAGTCGGGTCCCCGCCAGTGGAATGGAAAAACTGTTTTTT. Translation: CASSRVPASGMEKLFF. V gene TRBV27 combines with J gene TRBJ1-4; D gene uncertain. Germline CDR1 reads MNHEY; CDR2 reads SMNVEV (reference sequence). Trimming removed 5 bases from V and 8 bases from J, with 21 bases in between. The CDR3 is made up of 16 amino acids.

This clone was seen only once. This chain links TRBV9 with TRBJ1-2, with D perhaps TRBD1 (6 bases). Trimming pared 3 bases from V and 3 bases from J, leaving 15 bases between. This CDR3 is 15 amino acids long. Per the germline V gene, CDR1 is SGDLS and CDR2 is YYNGEE. CDR3 bases: TGTGCCAGCAGCGGCTCTGGACAGCAATACTATGGCTACACCTTC. Translating gives CASSGSGQQYYGYTF.

The chain uses TRBV28 and TRBJ1-1; 7 bases line up with TRBD1. Germline values: CDR1 MDHEN, CDR2 SYDVKM. The J segment lost 9 bases and the V segment lost 10 bases, leaving 17 bases of the junction unmatched. CDR3 length equals 14 residues. CDR3 residues: CATRTTGTEGKAFF. The CDR3 DNA sequence: TGTGCCACCCGAACAACCGGGACAGAAGGTAAAGCTTTCTTT.

The J gene is TRBJ1-2, the V gene TRBV5-4; possible D gene TRBD1, 6 bases. Germline values: CDR1 SGHNT, CDR2 YYREEE (reference sequence). This CDR3 is built from 14 residues. Trimming took 3 bases from V and 4 from J, leaving 13 bases between them. The CDR3 DNA is TGTGCCAGCAGCTACAGGGATCTGGGCTATGGCTACACCTTC. This encodes CASSYRDLGYGYTF. Full variable domain (remainder filled in from reference TRBV5-4 and TRBJ1-2): ETGVTQSPTHLIKTRGQQVTLRCSSQSGHNTVSWYQQALGQGPQFIFQYYREEENGRGNFPPRFSGLQFPNYSSELNVNALELDDSALYLCASSYRDLGYGYTFGSGTRLTVV.

The gene calls are TRBV3-1 (or the pseudogene TRBV3-2) and TRBJ1-1, with 7 nucleotides matching TRBD1. This CDR3 is built from 15 residues. V trimming: 4 bases; J trimming: 1 base; junction bases outside the gene matches: 6. Germline CDR1 and CDR2: LGHDT and YNNKEL (reference sequence). CDR3 nucleotides: TGTGCCAGCAGCCCCAGGGGGGTCGGGAACACTGAAGCTTTCTTT. This encodes CASSPRGVGNTEAFF.

This chain connects TRBV7-9 to TRBJ1-2; 9 bases fit TRBD1. Trimming took 4 bases from V and 5 from J; bases not matched to a gene: 8. CDR1 and CDR2 from the germline V gene are SEHNR and FQNEAQ (reference sequence). This CDR3 has 15 residues. The CDR3 reads CASSSRDRVPYGYTF. DNA of the CDR3: TGTGCCAGCAGCTCCCGGGACAGGGTTCCTTATGGCTACACCTTC.

This clone has more than one count but fewer than ten. The V gene is TRBV21-1, the J gene TRBJ1-2; the table's D call, TRBD1, has no DNA check behind it. TRBV21-1 constitutes a pseudogene. The CDR3 contains 14 residues. The CDR3 DNA follows: TGTGCCAGCAGCCCACCGACATCGAACTATGGCTACACCTTC. Amino acids: CASSPPTSNYGYTF.

This clone appeared once. The chain has TRBV2 and TRBJ1-2; TRBD1 matches 7 bases. The CDR3 runs 13 residues. With V trimmed by 5 bases and J by 6 bases, 6 bases remained unmatched. Germline loops: CDR1 SNHLY, CDR2 FYNNEI. The CDR3 sequence is CASSRYTGDGYTF. CDR3 DNA: TGTGCCAGCAGTCGTTATACAGGGGATGGCTACACCTTC.

The V and J genes are TRBV29-1 and TRBJ1-1; tentatively, D is TRBD1 (5 bases). This CDR3 contains 17 residues. V lost 0 bases and J 5 bases, leaving 22 bases between the germline ends. Looked up from germline, CDR1 is SQVTM and CDR2 is ANQGSEA. CDR3 sequence reads: CSVEDGGPRGMGTEAFF. In DNA, the CDR3 is TGCAGCGTTGAAGATGGAGGGCCTCGGGGGATGGGTACTGAAGCTTTCTTT.

This chain connects TRBV7-9 to TRBJ2-5; D is tentatively TRBD1 or TRBD2 (5 bases each). The CDR3 runs 17 residues. The germline V gene encodes CDR1 SEHNR and CDR2 FQNEAQ (reference sequence). V was clipped by 5 bases and J by 0 bases, with 19 bases between them. This CDR3 reads CASSPRTGRRNQETQYF. The DNA for the CDR3 is TGTGCCAGCAGCCCAAGAACGGGACGGAGGAACCAAGAGACCCAGTACTTC.

The V and J genes are TRBV6-1 and TRBJ2-4; weak D call: TRBD1 (6 bases). CDR3 length equals 16 residues. Looked up from germline, CDR1 is MNHNS and CDR2 is SASEGT. Trimming stripped 2 bases from V and 0 bases from J, with 11 bases between. CDR3 sequence (DNA): TGTGCCAGCAGTGAATCGGGCAGGGGAGCCAAAAACATTCAGTACTTC. Its protein product is CASSESGRGAKNIQYF.

This chain uses TRBV19 with TRBJ1-2; D gene unclear. V lost 6 bases to trimming and J lost 2 bases, with 13 bases between them. The CDR3 loop spans 14 amino acids. The germline V gene encodes CDR1 LNHDA and CDR2 SQIVND (reference sequence). CDR3 DNA sequence: TGTGCCAGTAGGGAATCGGGAACGAACTATGGCTACACCTTC. It is translated as CASRESGTNYGYTF.

The chain employs TRBV7-3 and TRBJ2-7; 9 bases align to TRBD1. The junction had 10 bases not matched to a gene; V was cut back by 6 bases and J by 7 bases. CDR3 length: 14 amino acids. Germline V gene lookup returns CDR1 SGHTA and CDR2 FQGTGA. CDR3 in DNA: TGTGCCAGCAGGACGGACAGGGGTGTGGGAGAGCAGTACTTC. Residues: CASRTDRGVGEQYF.